This T cell receptor (beta chain) stems from a study of T cells in Graves' hyperthyroidism and ophthalmopathy. Study-level findings and limits: Onset of ophthalmopathy came a median about 6.5 months after the model predicted it.

Amplification of TCR beta CDR3 regions used RNA as the template. Researchers ran a first-round RT-PCR on the TCR CDR3 using the HTBI primer set. Each CDR3 protein is one row after TCRdb ran MiXCR on the multiplex PCR reads. This sample has approximately 350,000 distinct CDR3 sequences, with roughly 15% found just once. At least 3 on the Clinical Activity Score was recorded for ophthalmopathy patients, who also had NOSPECS grade at least 4 and duration under 3 months. Lactation, pregnancy, other autoimmune disease or uncontrolled infection led to exclusion of patients. Cells are PBMCs isolated from more than 8.5 ml of fresh blood. The CDR3 runs 12 residues. CDR1 and CDR2 (germline): SEHNR, FQNEAQ (reference sequence). This clonotype was picked up many times. Its target is unknown. Germline and junction disagree at one end, which may indicate a read error.

The chain links TRBV7-9 to TRBJ2-7; TRBD1 is a possible D gene (5 bases). Sequenced sample: blood. This TCR derives from a woman aged 55-75 years with Graves' ophthalmopathy. The CDR3 loop reads CATSDSSYEQYF. In DNA, the CDR3 is TGTGCCACCAGCGACAGTTCCTACGAGCAGTACTTC.